This TCR beta chain comes out of a study of control samples from healthy donors and cancer patients. Profiling relied on immunoSEQ multiplex PCR, and the TCRdb table lists in-frame clones only, not all of them. Counted here are 150,000 to 200,000 clones, 90% to 95% occurring once; the ten biggest clones make up more than 1.1%. The germline V and J ends were trimmed by 0 bases and 0 bases, with 13 bases remaining between them. Germline lookup yields CDR1 SGHNT and CDR2 YYREEE (reference sequence). This CDR3 has 16 residues. This receptor was obtained from a man in his late teens or twenties in good health. The chain links TRBV5-4 to TRBJ2-7; D perhaps matches TRBD1 (5 bases). Sequencing was done on a sample of blood. CDR3 amino acids: CASSLEPRDDSYEQYF. The CDR3 DNA is TGTGCCAGCAGCTTGGAACCCAGGGATGACTCCTACGAGCAGTACTTC.